This TCR beta chain was sequenced during a study of Ad26.COV2.S vaccination and SARS-CoV-2 variants. Notes on the study in general: In TCR breadth and depth analyses, total T cell responses may have been underestimated. CD8+ and CD4+ T cells specific for spike reportedly responded with substantial breadth after vaccination.

Details on this clone: What it recognizes is unknown.

Germline loops: CDR1 MDHEN, CDR2 SYDVKM. V lost 3 bases to trimming and J lost 3 bases, with 8 bases between them. The CDR3 contains 13 residues. Sequencing was performed with immunoSEQ multiplex PCR; in TCRdb, only in-frame clones are kept and a portion is missing. The table includes around 170,000 clones, around nine tenths detected once. This chain links TRBV28 with TRBJ1-2; tentative D call: TRBD1 (5 bases). The source material was peripheral blood, sampled after recovery from COVID-19. This clonotype was obtained from a human donor who had recovered from COVID-19. The CDR3 reads CASSLGTDYGYTF. CDR3 DNA: TGTGCCAGCAGTTTGGGGACGGACTATGGCTACACCTTC.